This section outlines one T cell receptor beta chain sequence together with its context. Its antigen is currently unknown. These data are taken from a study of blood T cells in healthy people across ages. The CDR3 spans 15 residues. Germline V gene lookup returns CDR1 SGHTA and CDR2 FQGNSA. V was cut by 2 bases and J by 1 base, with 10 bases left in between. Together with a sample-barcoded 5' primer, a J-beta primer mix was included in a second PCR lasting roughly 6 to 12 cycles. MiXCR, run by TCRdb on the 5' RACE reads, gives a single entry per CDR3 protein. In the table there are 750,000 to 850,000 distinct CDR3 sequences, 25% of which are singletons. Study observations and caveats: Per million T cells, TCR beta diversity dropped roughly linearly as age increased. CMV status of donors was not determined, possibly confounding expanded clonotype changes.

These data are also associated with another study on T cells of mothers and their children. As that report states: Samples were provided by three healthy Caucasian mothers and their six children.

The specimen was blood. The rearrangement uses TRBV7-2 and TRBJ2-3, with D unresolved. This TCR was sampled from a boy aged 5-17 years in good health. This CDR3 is CASSLLSPGTDTQYF. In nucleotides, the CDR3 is TGTGCCAGCAGCTTATTATCCCCGGGCACAGATACGCAGTATTTT.